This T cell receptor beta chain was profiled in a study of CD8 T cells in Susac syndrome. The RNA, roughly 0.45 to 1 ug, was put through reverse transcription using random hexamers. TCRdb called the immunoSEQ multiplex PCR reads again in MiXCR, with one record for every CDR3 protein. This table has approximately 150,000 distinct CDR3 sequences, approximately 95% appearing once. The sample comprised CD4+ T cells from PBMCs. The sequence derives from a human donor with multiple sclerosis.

This CDR3 reads CASSIGGSNSPLHF. CDR3 DNA sequence: TGTGCCAGTAGTATAGGGGGCAGTAATTCACCCCTCCACTTT. V usage is TRBV19 and J usage is TRBJ1-6, with D possibly matching TRBD1 (5 bases). The CDR3 extends over 14 amino acids. The V and J ends lost 1 base and 6 bases respectively, with 7 bases between them. The V gene's germline CDR1 is LNHDA and CDR2 SQIVND (reference sequence). The complete variable domain, with remaining parts taken from reference TRBV19 and TRBJ1-6, reads DGGITQSPKYLFRKEGQNVTLSCEQNLNHDAMYWYRQDPGQGLRLIYYSQIVNDFQKGDIAEGYSVSREKKESFPLTVTSAQKNPTAFYLCASSIGGSNSPLHFGNGTRLTVT.